This entry concerns a single TCR beta chain. Its antigen remains unknown. The CDR3 loop spans 18 amino acids. The data were obtained in a study of T cell responses to AZD1222 COVID-19 vaccine. TCRdb's table, derived via immunoSEQ multiplex PCR, lists solely in-frame clones and lacks some. Of 150,000 or so clones in the sample, roughly 88% are singletons; the top ten hold 1.1%. General study results and limits: Seropositive at baseline were only 5 to 7 AZD1222 recipients.

The chain recombines TRBV21-1 with TRBJ2-4; the table's D call, TRBD2, has no DNA check behind it. TRBV21-1 is recorded as a pseudogene. The receptor was derived from an adult who received the AZD1222 COVID-19 vaccine. The material was peripheral blood, obtained 28 days after the second AZD1222 dose. In DNA, the CDR3 is TGTGCCAGCAGCAATGGGGGCGGGGGGCGGCCCCCCAAAAACATTCAGTACTTC. Protein: CASSNGGGGRPPKNIQYF.